The 19 T cell receptor beta chains below all came from one sample that was sequenced in a study of T-cell reconstitution after alpha-beta-depleted transplantation in children. The TCRbeta library was prepared with unique molecular identifiers. MiXCR was run by TCRdb on the PCR reads, yielding one entry per CDR3 protein. The sample lists roughly 100,000 distinct CDR3 sequences, 4.5% to 7.5% occurring once. Source: PBMCs, mostly from graft donor cells, taken 60 days after TCRalphabeta/CD19-depleted stem cell transplant. These receptors originate from a female patient aged 2-10 years who had a stem cell transplant for Fanconi anemia, so the T cells may come from the graft donor.

This clonotype showed up many times. The V gene is TRBV29-1, the J gene TRBJ2-5; D call uncertain. The V gene's germline CDR1 is SQVTM and CDR2 ANQGSEA. The V end lost 4 bases, the J end lost 2 bases, and 11 bases lay between the germline ends. CDR3 length: 13 residues. CDR3 DNA: TGCAGCGTTGTATTGGCAGTTCAAGAGACCCAGTACTTC. This translates into CSVVLAVQETQYF.

The chain employs TRBV4-1 and TRBJ2-7; 7 bases line up with TRBD2. J was trimmed by 0 bases and V by 1 base; bases with no gene match: 9. The CDR3 contains 17 residues. Germline V gene sequence: CDR1 MGHRA, CDR2 YSYEKL. As DNA, the CDR3 is TGCGCCAGCAGCCAAGGCCCCGCGGGAGTACCCTCCTACGAGCAGTACTTC. Its protein product is CASSQGPAGVPSYEQYF.

There are many counts of this clonotype. V and J are TRBV12-3 or TRBV12-4 and TRBJ2-3; no clear D gene. V lost 3 bases, J lost 6 bases, and 7 bases lay in between. The CDR3 is made up of 12 amino acids. The CDR3 protein is CASSFNLDTQYF. The DNA for the CDR3 is TGTGCCAGCAGTTTTAACCTGGATACGCAGTATTTT.

There are many counts of this clonotype. V and J are TRBV10-3 and TRBJ2-5; 10 bases align to TRBD2. This CDR3 contains 17 residues. The V segment lost 2 bases and the J segment 7 bases; nucleotides outside the gene matches: 13. Germline V gene sequence: CDR1 ENHRY, CDR2 SYGVKD. The CDR3 reads CAISEESIAGGPGTQYF. For the CDR3, the DNA is TGTGCCATCAGTGAGGAATCTATAGCGGGGGGCCCGGGGACCCAGTACTTC.

This clonotype was seen repeatedly, ten times or more. The J gene is TRBJ2-2, the V gene TRBV30; D possibly corresponds to TRBD1 (6 bases). Germline V gene lookup returns CDR1 GTSNPN and CDR2 SVGIG (reference sequence). Trimming left V 8 bases short and J 3 bases short, with 10 bases between. The CDR3 runs to 12 residues. The CDR3 region is CASQGHTGELFF. CDR3 nucleotides: TGTGCCAGCCAGGGGCACACCGGGGAGCTGTTTTTT.

The chain uses TRBV5-1 and TRBJ1-5; D gene ambiguous. CDR1 is SGHRS, CDR2 YFSETQ, per germline. V was trimmed by 9 bases and J by 9 bases, leaving 19 bases between them. The CDR3 loop spans 13 amino acids. For the CDR3, the DNA is TGCGCCACCTCCTGGGAGATCCGGACGCCCCAGCATTTT. Its protein product is CATSWEIRTPQHF. Complete variable domain (other parts from reference TRBV5-1 and TRBJ1-5): KAGVTQTPRYLIKTRGQQVTLSCSPISGHRSVSWYQQTPGQGLQFLFEYFSETQRNKGNFPGRFSGRQFSNSRSEMNVSTLELGDSALYLCATSWEIRTPQHFGDGTRLSIL.

Ten or more counts support this clonotype. V and J are TRBV12-3 or TRBV12-4 and TRBJ2-3; 16 bases match TRBD2. J lost 2 bases, V lost 8 bases, and 16 bases had no gene match. The CDR3 spans 20 residues. CDR3 residues: CASRLLSGTSGGEITDTQYF. The CDR3 nucleotides read TGTGCCAGCCGACTCCTTTCCGGGACTAGCGGGGGGGAAATCACAGATACGCAGTATTTT.

The chain has TRBV24-1 and TRBJ2-3, with no clear D. The CDR3 loop spans 14 amino acids. V was pared by 5 bases and J by 5 bases, with 13 bases between. Germline-derived CDR1 and CDR2 are KGHDR and SFDVKD. In DNA form, the CDR3 reads TGTGCCACCAGTGGTCGGCCGGGTCAAGATACGCAGTATTTT. Amino acid sequence: CATSGRPGQDTQYF.

The chain links TRBV19 to TRBJ2-6; a weak D match, TRBD1 (6 bases). Looked up from germline, CDR1 is LNHDA and CDR2 is SQIVND (reference sequence). The CDR3 is 15 residues long. Trimming left V 7 bases short and J 2 bases short, with 12 bases between. Written as DNA, the CDR3 is TGTGCCAGTAACGACACAGGGCCTGGGGCCAACGTCCTGACTTTC. Translation: CASNDTGPGANVLTF.

This clonotype was counted at least ten times. The V and J genes are TRBV12-3 or TRBV12-4 and TRBJ2-1, with 10 bases matching TRBD2. The length of the CDR3 is 16 residues. V was clipped by 5 bases and J by 12 bases; unmatched bases: 16. Here the CDR3 DNA reads TGTGCCAGCAGTCCCTGGTCTAGCGGGAGTATATTATGGCAGTTCTTC. This encodes CASSPWSSGSILWQFF.

This clonotype was seen many times. The chain is built from TRBV5-1 and TRBJ2-1; 11 bases fit TRBD2. Trimming removed 0 bases from V and 3 bases from J; junction bases left unmatched: 2. CDR3 length equals 16 residues. Germline V gene data show CDR1 as SGHRS and CDR2 as YFSETQ. CDR3 amino acids: CASSLDGTSGYNEQFF. DNA for the CDR3: TGCGCCAGCAGCTTGGACGGGACTAGCGGCTACAATGAGCAGTTCTTC. Filled out from reference TRBV5-1 and TRBJ2-1, the complete variable domain reads KAGVTQTPRYLIKTRGQQVTLSCSPISGHRSVSWYQQTPGQGLQFLFEYFSETQRNKGNFPGRFSGRQFSNSRSEMNVSTLELGDSALYLCASSLDGTSGYNEQFFGPGTRLTVL.

This clonotype has at least ten counts. This chain joins TRBV28 and TRBJ1-2; D is ambiguous. The CDR3 is made up of 12 amino acids. CDR1 is MDHEN, CDR2 SYDVKM, per germline. Deletions cut 1 base from V and 13 bases from J, with 13 bases between. The CDR3 coding sequence is TGTGCCAGCAGTTTATCCATGATGGATATCACCTTC. Translated, it gives CASSLSMMDITF.

This clonotype was detected many times. The chain employs TRBV25-1 and TRBJ2-7; the D gene is possibly TRBD1 (6 bases). The CDR3 length is 14 residues. CDR1 MGHDK and CDR2 SYGVNS come from the germline V gene. Trimming stripped 2 bases from V and 0 bases from J, with 8 bases between. The CDR3 here is CASSELDSSYEQYF. The CDR3 DNA follows: TGTGCCAGCAGTGAACTGGACAGCTCCTACGAGCAGTACTTC.

This clonotype came up many times. The genes are TRBV7-9 and TRBJ2-7, with D maybe TRBD2 (6 bases). V gave up 3 bases and J gave up 1 base, with 10 bases separating them. There are 14 residues in the CDR3. The germline V gene encodes CDR1 SEHNR and CDR2 FQNEAQ (reference sequence). As DNA, the CDR3 is TGTGCCAGCAGCTTCCGGGACTTTTCCTACGAGCAGTACTTC. Its protein is CASSFRDFSYEQYF. The full variable domain, with the rest looked up from reference TRBV7-9 and TRBJ2-7, is DTGVSQNPRHKITKRGQNVTFRCDPISEHNRLYWYRQTLGQGPEFLTYFQNEAQLEKSRLLSDRFSAERPKGSFSTLEIQRTEQGDSAMYLCASSFRDFSYEQYFGPGTRLTVT.

This clonotype was seen repeatedly, ten times or more. This chain connects TRBV29-1 to TRBJ2-1, with D possibly TRBD2 on 6 matching bases. Trimming took 6 bases from V and 8 from J, leaving 17 bases between them. Germline loops: CDR1 SQVTM, CDR2 ANQGSEA. CDR3 length: 13 residues. DNA for the CDR3: TGCAGCGTGATTAATCTAGCGCGGGATGAGCAGTTCTTC. Protein product: CSVINLARDEQFF.

This clonotype was detected many times. The chain employs TRBV7-9 and TRBJ1-5; D perhaps matches TRBD1 (5 bases). Germline loops: CDR1 SEHNR, CDR2 FQNEAQ (reference sequence). The ends were cut back, 2 bases at V and 7 bases at J, with 12 bases in the middle. The CDR3 consists of 14 residues. The CDR3 reads CASSLSGGNQPQHF. In DNA, the CDR3 is TGTGCCAGCAGCTTAAGTGGGGGAAACCAGCCCCAGCATTTT. Filled out from reference TRBV7-9 and TRBJ1-5, the complete variable domain reads DTGVSQNPRHKITKRGQNVTFRCDPISEHNRLYWYRQTLGQGPEFLTYFQNEAQLEKSRLLSDRFSAERPKGSFSTLEIQRTEQGDSAMYLCASSLSGGNQPQHFGDGTRLSIL.

This chain joins TRBV27 and TRBJ2-7, with unresolved D. This CDR3 comprises 14 residues. Germline loops: CDR1 MNHEY, CDR2 SMNVEV (reference sequence). V was clipped by 1 base and J by 3 bases, with 10 bases between them. The CDR3 spells CASSLLGRVYEQYF. CDR3 sequence (DNA): TGTGCCAGCAGTTTATTAGGCAGAGTCTACGAGCAGTACTTC.

This clonotype appeared a few times. The rearrangement links TRBV6-2 or TRBV6-3 to TRBJ1-5; 9 bases line up with TRBD1. The CDR3 is 17 residues long. The V gene's germline CDR1 is MNHEY and CDR2 SVGEGT. With 2 bases clipped from V and 4 bases from J, the junction kept 9 bases outside the gene matches. CDR3 coding DNA: TGTGCCAGCAGTTACGAGAGGAGGACAGGGGTAAATCAGCCCCAGCATTTT. It codes for CASSYERRTGVNQPQHF.

This clonotype came up many times. The chain joins TRBV10-3 to TRBJ2-3, with 15 bases aligning to TRBD2. Trimming at V came to 7 bases and at J to 6 bases, leaving 17 bases not matched to a gene. The CDR3 runs 19 residues. The V gene's germline CDR1 is ENHRY and CDR2 SYGVKD. In DNA form, the CDR3 reads TGTGCCATCACCTCAGGACTAGCGGGAGGGCCATCCTCACCGGATACGCAGTATTTT. Encoded protein: CAITSGLAGGPSSPDTQYF.